The 18 T cell receptor beta chains presented below share a single source sample, sequenced in a study of T cell repertoires in aging, cancer and after chemotherapy. TRB rearrangements spanning V, D and J were amplified using mixed TRB-A/B primers. TCRdb used MiXCR to reprocess the multiplex PCR reads, holding one entry per CDR3 protein. The profile shows about 6,700 distinct CDR3 sequences, 53% of them singletons. TCR beta rearrangements were amplified from peripheral blood genomic DNA. The sample was blood. These receptors were collected from a human donor with a solid tumor.

The rearrangement joins TRBV20-1 to TRBJ2-6; 10 positions match TRBD1. Looked up from germline, CDR1 is DFQATT and CDR2 is SNEGSKA (reference sequence). The CDR3 length is 20 residues. V lost 3 bases and J lost 2; bases outside the gene matches: 16. The CDR3 spells CSARARQGALGVAGANVLTF. CDR3 DNA sequence: TGCAGTGCTAGGGCCCGACAGGGGGCACTGGGAGTGGCTGGGGCCAACGTCCTGACTTTC.

The chain couples TRBV29-1 to TRBJ2-1; 8 bases align to TRBD2. Germline V gives CDR1 SQVTM, CDR2 ANQGSEA. This CDR3 comprises 11 residues. V was pared by 7 bases and J by 4 bases, with 0 bases of the junction left unmatched. CDR3 residues: CSAGGYNEQFF. As DNA, the CDR3 is TGCAGCGCGGGAGGGTACAATGAGCAGTTCTTC.

This clonotype occurred a few times. The chain couples TRBV6-5 to TRBJ1-1; 11 bases are a match to TRBD1. Trimming took 5 bases from V and 4 from J; bases not matched to a gene: 6. The CDR3 sequence is 15 residues long. CDR1 MNHEY and CDR2 SVGAGI come from the germline V gene. The CDR3 reads CASSETGTGGTEAFF. The DNA for the CDR3 is TGTGCCAGCAGTGAGACCGGGACAGGGGGCACTGAAGCTTTCTTT.

The rearrangement links TRBV11-2 to TRBJ2-2, with 12 bases that match TRBD1. CDR1 and CDR2 from the germline V gene are SGHAT and FQNNGV. This CDR3 region has 15 residues. V trimming: 3 bases; J trimming: 7 bases; junction bases outside the gene matches: 3. CDR3 region: CASSLGTGGIGELFF. CDR3 bases: TGTGCCAGCAGCTTGGGGACAGGGGGCATCGGGGAGCTGTTTTTT.

The chain employs TRBV6-6 and TRBJ1-1; 8 positions match TRBD1. CDR1 is MNHNY and CDR2 is SVGAGI in the germline V gene (reference sequence). The CDR3 is 16 residues long. V was pared by 6 bases and J by 0 bases, with 9 bases of the junction left unmatched. The CDR3 loop reads CASRPSGTGVNTEAFF. The CDR3 DNA reads as TGTGCCAGCAGGCCCTCCGGGACAGGTGTGAACACTGAAGCTTTCTTT.

V gene TRBV20-1 combines with J gene TRBJ1-2; 8 nucleotides align to TRBD1. The V gene's germline CDR1 is DFQATT and CDR2 SNEGSKA (reference sequence). The CDR3 runs 16 residues. J gave up 4 bases and V 3 bases, and 13 bases lay outside the gene matches. The CDR3 DNA follows: TGCAGTGCTAGTGTCTCCGGGACAGGTCTTTTCTATGGCTACACCTTC. Its protein product is CSASVSGTGLFYGYTF.

Details on this clonotype: One junction end disagrees with the germline gene, perhaps due to a read error. J is TRBJ2-4 and V is TRBV20-1, with D possibly TRBD1 on 5 matching bases. The CDR3 contains 10 residues. Germline V CDR1 and CDR2: DFQATT, SNEGSKA (reference sequence). The chain's CDR3 is CSATTETVNF. CDR3 sequence (DNA): TGCAGTGCTACAACCGAGACAGTGAACTTC.

The chain joins TRBV10-3 to TRBJ2-7, with D maybe TRBD1 (6 bases). From germline, CDR1 is ENHRY and CDR2 SYGVKD. V shed 9 bases and J shed 0 bases, with 9 bases lying between them. The CDR3 is 12 residues long. CDR3 coding DNA: TGTGCCATGGGGGACATCTCCTACGAGCAGTACTTC. It translates to CAMGDISYEQYF.

This clonotype was found a few times. The chain carries TRBV6-2 or TRBV6-3 and TRBJ2-7; no definite D call. V lost 6 bases, J lost 7 bases, and 13 bases lay in between. This CDR3 comprises 12 residues. From germline, CDR1 is MNHEY and CDR2 SVGEGT. The CDR3 here is CASSYGSGEQYF. The CDR3 DNA reads as TGTGCCAGCAGCTACGGGTCAGGTGAGCAGTACTTC.

The chain is built from TRBV20-1 and TRBJ2-2; 10 bases agree with TRBD2. Trimming cost V 3 bases and J 9 bases; bases outside gene matches: 10. The V gene's germline CDR1 is DFQATT and CDR2 SNEGSKA (reference sequence). The CDR3 spans 15 residues. The CDR3 sequence: CSARSGSGRVRELFF. Written as DNA, the CDR3 is TGCAGTGCTAGGTCGGGCAGCGGGAGGGTCCGGGAGCTGTTTTTT.

The chain combines TRBV29-1 with TRBJ1-5; no definite D call. V was trimmed by 5 bases and J by 1 base, leaving 12 bases between them. The CDR3 runs 14 residues. From germline, CDR1 is SQVTM and CDR2 ANQGSEA. The CDR3: CSVRGPGSNQPQHF. CDR3 nucleotide sequence: TGCAGCGTTCGAGGGCCGGGGAGCAATCAGCCCCAGCATTTT.

This chain links TRBV5-6 with TRBJ1-2, with 8 bases identical to TRBD1. J gave up 7 bases and V 2 bases, and 4 bases lay outside the gene matches. The CDR3 length is 13 residues. In germline, CDR1 is SGHDT, CDR2 YYEEEE. The CDR3 here is CASSLQGGIGYTF. Written as DNA, the CDR3 is TGTGCCAGCAGCTTACAGGGGGGCATTGGCTACACCTTC.

V gene TRBV15 combines with J gene TRBJ2-7; D tentatively reads TRBD1 or TRBD2 (6 bases each). The CDR3 runs to 14 residues. V was pared by 5 bases and J by 4 bases, with 15 bases between. Germline CDR1 and CDR2: LNHNV and YYDKDF (reference sequence). CDR3 region: CATSWRQGTYEQYF. In DNA, the CDR3 is TGTGCCACCAGCTGGCGGCAGGGGACTTACGAGCAGTACTTC.

The V call is TRBV28, the J call TRBJ1-2; D is unclear. The CDR3 is made up of 12 amino acids. Trimming removed 2 bases at V and 8 bases at J, with 9 bases between. Germline-derived CDR1 and CDR2 are MDHEN and SYDVKM. This CDR3 reads CASSLRGYGYTF. In DNA form, the CDR3 reads TGTGCCAGCAGTTTAAGAGGGTACGGCTACACCTTC.

V gene TRBV27 combines with J gene TRBJ1-6; unclear D gene. The CDR3 is 20 amino acids. CDR1 is MNHEY, CDR2 SMNVEV, per germline (reference sequence). Trimming removed 2 bases at V and 7 bases at J, with 27 bases between. CDR3 sequence reads: CASSLGHRTPTDLRNSPLHF. The CDR3 bases are TGTGCCAGCAGTTTAGGGCATCGAACCCCTACAGACCTTAGGAATTCACCCCTCCACTTT.

This rearrangement joins TRBV5-4 to TRBJ2-3, with D perhaps matching TRBD1 (5 bases). The CDR3 consists of 15 residues. Deletions cut 0 bases from V and 2 bases from J, with 10 bases between. The germline CDR1 and CDR2 sequences are SGHNT and YYREEE (reference sequence). CDR3 sequence reads: CASSLVSGHTDTQYF. DNA for the CDR3: TGTGCCAGCAGCTTGGTCTCAGGGCACACAGATACGCAGTATTTT. Full variable domain (missing parts from reference TRBV5-4 and TRBJ2-3): ETGVTQSPTHLIKTRGQQVTLRCSSQSGHNTVSWYQQALGQGPQFIFQYYREEENGRGNFPPRFSGLQFPNYSSELNVNALELDDSALYLCASSLVSGHTDTQYFGPGTRLTVL.

This clonotype was counted only a few times. The CDR3 loop reads CASSIRQGGYGYTF. The DNA of the CDR3 is TGTGCCAGTAGTATAAGACAGGGGGGCTATGGCTACACCTTC. The chain links TRBV19 to TRBJ1-2; 9 nucleotides line up with TRBD1. This CDR3 region has 14 residues. The germline gives CDR1 LNHDA, CDR2 SQIVND (reference sequence). The trim removed 2 bases at V and 4 bases at J, leaving 2 bases unmatched.

The chain couples TRBV13 to TRBJ2-1; D not resolved. Germline CDR1 reads PRHDT; CDR2 reads FYEKMQ (reference sequence). Trimming stripped 5 bases from V and 7 bases from J, with 12 bases between. This CDR3 has 13 residues. CDR3 loop: CASSEFLGNEQFF. CDR3 DNA sequence: TGTGCCAGCAGCGAATTTCTTGGGAATGAGCAGTTCTTC.